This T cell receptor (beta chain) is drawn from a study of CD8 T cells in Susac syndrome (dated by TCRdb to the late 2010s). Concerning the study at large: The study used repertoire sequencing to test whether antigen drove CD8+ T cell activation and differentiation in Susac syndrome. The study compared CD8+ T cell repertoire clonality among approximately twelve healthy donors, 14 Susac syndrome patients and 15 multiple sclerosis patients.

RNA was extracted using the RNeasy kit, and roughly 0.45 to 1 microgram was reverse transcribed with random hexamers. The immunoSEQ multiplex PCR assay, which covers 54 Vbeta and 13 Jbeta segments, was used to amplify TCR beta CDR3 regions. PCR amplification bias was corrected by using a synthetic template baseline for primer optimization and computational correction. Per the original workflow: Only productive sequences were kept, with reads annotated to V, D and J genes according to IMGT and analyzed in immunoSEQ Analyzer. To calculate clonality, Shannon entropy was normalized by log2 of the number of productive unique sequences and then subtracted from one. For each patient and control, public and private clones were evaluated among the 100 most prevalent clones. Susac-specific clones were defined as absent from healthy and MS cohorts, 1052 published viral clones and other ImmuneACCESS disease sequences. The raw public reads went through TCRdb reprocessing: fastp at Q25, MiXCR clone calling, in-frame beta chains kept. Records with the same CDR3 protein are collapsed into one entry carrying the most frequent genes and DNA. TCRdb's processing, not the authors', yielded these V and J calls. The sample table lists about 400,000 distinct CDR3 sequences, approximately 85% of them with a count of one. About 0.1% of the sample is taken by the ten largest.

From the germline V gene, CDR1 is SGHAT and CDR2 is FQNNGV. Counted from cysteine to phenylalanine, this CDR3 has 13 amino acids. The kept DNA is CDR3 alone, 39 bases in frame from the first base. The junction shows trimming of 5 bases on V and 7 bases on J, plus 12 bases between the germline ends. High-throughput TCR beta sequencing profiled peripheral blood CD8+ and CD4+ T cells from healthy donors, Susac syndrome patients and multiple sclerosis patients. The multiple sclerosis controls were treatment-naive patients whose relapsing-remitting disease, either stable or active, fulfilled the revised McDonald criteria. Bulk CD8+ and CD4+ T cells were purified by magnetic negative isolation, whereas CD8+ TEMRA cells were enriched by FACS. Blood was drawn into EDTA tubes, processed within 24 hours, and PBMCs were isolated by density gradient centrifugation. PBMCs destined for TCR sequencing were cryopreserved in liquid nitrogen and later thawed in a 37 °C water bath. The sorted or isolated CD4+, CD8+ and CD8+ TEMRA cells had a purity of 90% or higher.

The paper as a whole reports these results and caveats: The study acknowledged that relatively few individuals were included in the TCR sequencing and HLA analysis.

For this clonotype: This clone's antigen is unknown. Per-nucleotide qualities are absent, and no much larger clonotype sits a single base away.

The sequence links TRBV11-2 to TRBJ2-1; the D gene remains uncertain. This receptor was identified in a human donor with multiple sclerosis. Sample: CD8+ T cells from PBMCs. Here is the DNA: TGTGCCAGCAGCATACTACTTTTTAATGAGCAGTTCTTC. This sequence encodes CASSILLFNEQFF.